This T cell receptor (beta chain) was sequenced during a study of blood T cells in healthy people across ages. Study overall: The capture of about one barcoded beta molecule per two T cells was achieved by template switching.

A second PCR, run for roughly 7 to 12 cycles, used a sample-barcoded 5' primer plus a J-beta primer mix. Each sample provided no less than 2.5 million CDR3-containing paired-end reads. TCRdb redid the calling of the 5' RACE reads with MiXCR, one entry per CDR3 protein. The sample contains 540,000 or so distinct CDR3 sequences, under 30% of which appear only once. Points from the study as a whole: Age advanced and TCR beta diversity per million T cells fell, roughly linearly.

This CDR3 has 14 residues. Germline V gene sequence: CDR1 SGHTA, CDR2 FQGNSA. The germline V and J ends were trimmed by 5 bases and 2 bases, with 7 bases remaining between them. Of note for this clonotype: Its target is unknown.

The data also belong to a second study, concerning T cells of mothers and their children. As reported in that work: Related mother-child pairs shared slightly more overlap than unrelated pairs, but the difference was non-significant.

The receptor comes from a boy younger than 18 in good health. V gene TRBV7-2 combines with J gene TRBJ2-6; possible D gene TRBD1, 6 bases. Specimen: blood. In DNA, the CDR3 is TGTGCCAGCAGCCCAGGGGCTGGGGCCAACGTCCTGACTTTC. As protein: CASSPGAGANVLTF.